This T cell receptor beta chain was recorded in a study of CD8+ T cells in alopecia areata (dated by TCRdb to the late 2010s). With respect to the entire study: The treated patients, all with moderate-to-severe alopecia areata, were enrolled in an open-label pilot trial of oral tofacitinib given at 5 to 10 mg twice daily. RNA was obtained with the PAXgene miRNA kit for fixed scalp, the miRNeasy kit for PBMCs, and the RNeasy kit for mouse skin. To study T cell clonal expansion in alopecia areata, the researchers applied high-throughput TCRbeta sequencing to both the C3H/HeJ mouse model and human patients. Patients on tofacitinib were biopsied at baseline and after 4 and 24 weeks of treatment, and several of the patients also had a later scalp biopsy. Tofacitinib was given for 6 to 18 months, followed by 6 months of follow-up off drug to assess delayed response and recurrence. In humans, TCRbeta sequencing was performed on scalp tissue and on sorted CD4+ and CD8+ peripheral blood T cells from healthy controls and from patients with patchy or totalis/universalis alopecia areata. Disease severity in treated patients was measured with the SALT score, which quantifies the percentage of affected scalp surface area. Amplification of TCRbeta CDR3 regions was done by immunoSEQ multiplex PCR using 35 Vbeta forward primers and 13 Jbeta reverse primers. Scalp clonality was compared across normal scalp (n=4), patchy alopecia areata scalp (n=8), and alopecia totalis/universalis scalp (n=8).

Library method: the immunoSEQ multiplex PCR assay. RNA was extracted from all samples and reverse transcribed into cDNA, which served as template for TCR sequencing. SuperScript III was used for first-strand cDNA synthesis, primed with a 2:1 mix of oligo-dT and random hexamers. A synthetic immune receptor repertoire was used to gauge amplification bias, and whatever bias remained was removed computationally. The source study handled its data this way. Raw reads were preprocessed for error removal, and CDR3 was defined according to IMGT conventions as running from the conserved cysteine to phenylalanine. Clonality was computed by normalizing Shannon entropy by log2 of the number of productive unique TCRs and subtracting the result from 1. Scalp TCRbeta sequences were cross-referenced with sorted blood CD4 and CD8 repertoires so that the CD4 or CD8 identity of scalp clones could be inferred. TCRdb re-hosts the immuneACCESS table, in-frame sequences only. Its copies lack some clones; in the studies checked, an unresolved V gene accounts for under half of them, and the cause for the rest is not known. V and J calls and clone size come straight from that table; D and trimming were deduced from the DNA. The sample table contains about 200,000 clones; only one count was recorded for more than 45% of them. Of the sample, 5.5% to 6% falls within the top ten clones.

As encoded in the germline V gene, CDR1 is MNHNS while CDR2 is SASEGT. The CDR3 measures 15 amino acids from cysteine to phenylalanine. Just CDR3 DNA is preserved here, 45 bases in frame from base 1. Trimming at the junction amounts to 5 bases on V and 4 bases on J, and the germline ends lie 16 bases apart. About this clone itself: The antigen this receptor binds is unknown. Per-nucleotide qualities are absent, and no much larger clonotype sits a single base away.

The research as a whole found: Compared with normal scalp, lesional scalp, particularly in alopecia totalis/universalis, had higher clonality and more expanded CD8+ clones, which suggests antigenic drive. Many expanded lesional clones were found to persist in scalp and blood during tofacitinib treatment, and relapse after treatment cessation may be partly explained by this persistence. Because the treated cohort was small and included a single nonresponder, larger studies are needed to assess links between baseline CD8+ expansion and response. Scalp TCR repertoire analysis is complicated because resident alphabeta T cells in normal human skin are also sequenced, whereas mouse skin is dominated by gammadelta T cells. TCR sequences shared between patients were less clear than in mice, possibly partly because of HLA diversity in the patient population. Tofacitinib significantly lowered scalp clonality and the number of expanded CD8+ clones among the top 100 scalp clones.

According to the study, the label for this sample's time point signals: roughly 26 weeks on oral tofacitinib. Per the publication, the treatment or condition label means: oral pan-JAK inhibitor, 5-10 mg twice daily. From alopecia areata patients, peripheral blood was collected along with lesional scalp punch biopsies. After PBMCs were isolated by density centrifugation and stained for CD3, CD4 and CD8, a FACSAria was used to sort CD4+ and CD8+ T cells. The TCR was taken from a human donor with alopecia areata. Specimen: CD4+ T cells sorted from blood, collected at week 24, from a patient treated with tofacitinib. This sequence uses TRBV6-1 and TRBJ2-3; the D gene is perhaps TRBD2, on 6 matching bases. The DNA sequence follows: TGTGCCAGCAGTCTCGCCGACGGGGGTCCAGATACGCAGTATTTT. It translates to CASSLADGGPDTQYF.